This T cell receptor (beta chain) was found in a study of blood T cell repertoires in COVID-19. Background on the study: There were acute and convalescent COVID-19 samples, and they came from the United States, Italy and Spain. From T cells, B-cell-depleted T cells, or PBMCs came the material, which was cDNA or gDNA.

Original processing notes: Cell counts per sample came from amplifying reference gene primers. Method: immunoSEQ multiplex PCR; TCRdb's copy keeps in-frame clones and lacks some. That table gives V, J and clone size, and the DNA gave D and trimming. The sample contains roughly 180,000 clones, approximately 85% of which appear only once. This CDR3 contains 16 residues. The V gene lost 2 bases and the J gene lost 0 bases, with 11 bases spanning the gap. Germline CDR1 reads LNHDA; CDR2 reads SQIVND (reference sequence). Sequenced: peripheral blood. This TCR came from an older woman with acute or convalescent COVID-19. The chain has TRBV19 and TRBJ1-3; D not resolved. CDR3 residues: CASSINPQASGNTIYF. CDR3 DNA: TGTGCCAGTAGTATAAACCCCCAGGCCTCTGGAAACACCATATATTTT.